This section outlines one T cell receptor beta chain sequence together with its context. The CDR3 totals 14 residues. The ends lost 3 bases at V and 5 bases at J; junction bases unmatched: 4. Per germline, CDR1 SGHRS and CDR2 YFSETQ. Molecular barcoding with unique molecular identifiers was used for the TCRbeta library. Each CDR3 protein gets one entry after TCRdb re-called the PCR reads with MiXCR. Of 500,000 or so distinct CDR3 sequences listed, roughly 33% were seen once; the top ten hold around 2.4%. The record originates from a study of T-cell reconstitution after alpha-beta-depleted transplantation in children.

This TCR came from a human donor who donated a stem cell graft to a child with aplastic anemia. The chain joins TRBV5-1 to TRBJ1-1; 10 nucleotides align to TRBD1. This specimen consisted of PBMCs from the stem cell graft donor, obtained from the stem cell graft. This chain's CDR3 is CASSSGGQGTEAFF. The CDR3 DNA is TGCGCCAGCAGCTCGGGGGGACAGGGGACTGAAGCTTTCTTT.